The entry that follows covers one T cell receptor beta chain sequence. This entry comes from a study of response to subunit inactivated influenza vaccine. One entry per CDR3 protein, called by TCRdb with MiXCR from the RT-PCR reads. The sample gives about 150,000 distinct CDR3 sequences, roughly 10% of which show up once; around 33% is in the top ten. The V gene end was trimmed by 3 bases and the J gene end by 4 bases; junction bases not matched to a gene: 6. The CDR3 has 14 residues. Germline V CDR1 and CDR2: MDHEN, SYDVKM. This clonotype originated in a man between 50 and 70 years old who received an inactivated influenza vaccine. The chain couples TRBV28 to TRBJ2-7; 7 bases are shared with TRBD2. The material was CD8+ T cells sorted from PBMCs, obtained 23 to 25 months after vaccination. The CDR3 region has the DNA TGTGCCAGCAGTTTTGGGGGACTACCGTACGAGCAGTACTTC. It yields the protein CASSFGGLPYEQYF.